This T cell receptor (beta chain) was obtained from a study of T-cell reconstitution after alpha-beta-depleted transplantation in children. This clonotype was seen many times. Antigen specificity is unknown. The authors prepared the TCRbeta library with unique molecular identifiers. MiXCR was run by TCRdb on the PCR reads, yielding one entry per CDR3 protein. The sample has 600,000 to 700,000 distinct CDR3 sequences, 10% to 15% seen once. General study results and limits: TCRbeta diversity was high at day 60 in some patients (a result of surviving recipient T cells and thymic progenitors). Newly produced T cells mostly provided counts and TCRbeta diversity after one year, as hyperexpanded clones declined. Several hundred expanded graft clones reportedly supplied alpha-beta T cells about two months after transplant.

This CDR3 spans 12 amino acids. Between the trimmed V and J ends, which lost 6 bases and 2 bases, there was a span of 8 bases. This TCR was sampled from a girl aged 2 to 10 with congenital amegakaryocytic thrombocytopenia, due to receive a stem cell transplant. This chain connects TRBV12-3 or TRBV12-4 to TRBJ2-7, with no clear D. The starting material was PBMCs, obtained before TCRalphabeta/CD19-depleted stem cell transplant. Here the CDR3 DNA reads TGTGCCAGCAGCTGGCGTCCCTACGAGCAGTACTTC. Its translation is CASSWRPYEQYF.